This T cell receptor beta chain derives from a study of T cell responses to AZD1222 COVID-19 vaccine. In the study overall: Pooling covered second doses at about 4 or about 12 weeks. Findings of the study overall: At study baseline, merely several AZD1222 recipients were seropositive. As reported, nearly half of all spike-specific TCRs target variant regions that are unmutated.

The method was immunoSEQ multiplex PCR; TCRdb's version includes in-frame clones alone and lacks a portion of them. This repertoire shows approximately 200,000 clones, about 94% found once; its top ten account for roughly 9.2%. A single count supports this clone. Its matching antigen is unknown. The specimen comprised peripheral blood, sampled on day 0 of AZD1222 vaccination. This TCR derives from an adult in good health.

The CDR3: CASSVGQGYNEQFF. The CDR3 DNA follows: TGCGCCAGCAGCGTTGGACAGGGCTACAATGAGCAGTTCTTC. V and J are TRBV5-1 and TRBJ2-1; TRBD1 matches at 8 bases. The CDR3 consists of 14 residues. V dropped 4 bases and J dropped 3; count of bases not matched to a gene: 3. CDR1 is SGHRS, CDR2 YFSETQ, per germline. Complete variable domain (other parts from reference TRBV5-1 and TRBJ2-1): KAGVTQTPRYLIKTRGQQVTLSCSPISGHRSVSWYQQTPGQGLQFLFEYFSETQRNKGNFPGRFSGRQFSNSRSEMNVSTLELGDSALYLCASSVGQGYNEQFFGPGTRLTVL.